The clone carrying this T cell receptor (beta chain) has just a few counts. The antigen remains unidentified. With 0 bases removed from V and 4 bases from J, the gap between germline ends came to 14 bases. The CDR3 is made up of 15 amino acids. Germline V gives CDR1 SGHKS, CDR2 YYEKEE (reference sequence). This sample was taken from a study of CD8 T cells in ankylosing spondylitis. Study-wide results and caveats: Matched ankylosing spondylitis synovial fluid reportedly contained a significantly enriched population of disease-linked clones.

Each CDR3 protein gets one entry after TCRdb re-called the 5' RACE reads with MiXCR. The sample records 350,000 to 450,000 distinct CDR3 sequences, approximately 22% being singletons. The sample consisted of blood, either unsorted or a sorted T cell fraction (not recorded which). V and J are TRBV5-5 and TRBJ2-7; D is unclear. This TCR was sampled from a male donor with ankylosing spondylitis or in good health (not recorded which). The CDR3 reads CASSLVAVGVYEQYF. The CDR3 coding sequence is TGTGCCAGCAGCTTGGTGGCAGTGGGTGTGTACGAGCAGTACTTC.